These T cell receptor beta chains were read from a single sample in a study of OX40 agonist ivuxolimab in advanced cancers. Sequencing used immunoSEQ multiplex PCR; TCRdb keeps in-frame clones, though not all of them. The sample has roughly 70,000 clones, 70% to 90% seen once. Specimen: CD4+ or CD8+ T cells sorted from blood, collected in a trial of the OX40 agonist ivuxolimab. These receptors all come from an adult with an advanced solid tumor such as melanoma, head and neck, liver or kidney cancer. Both conserved end residues are part of each CDR3. The D gene is left open where the match is weak. Not every row has a clone size; where given, it reads once, few, many or a size class.

D gene | J gene | clone size | V gene | CDR3 DNA | CDR3 protein
NA | TRBJ1-1 | NA | TRBV9 | TGTGCCAGCAGCCCACGGACAGCGAACACTGAAGCTTTCTTT | CASSPRTANTEAFF
NA | TRBJ2-7 | NA | TRBV6-5 | TGTGCCAGCAGCCCAGGAGGGGGGGTTCTCTACGAGCAGTACTTC | CASSPGGGVLYEQYF
TRBD2 | TRBJ2-1 | NA | TRBV2 | TGTGCCGCGGGGGAGACTGAGCAGTTCTTC | CAAGETEQFF
TRBD1 | TRBJ2-7 | NA | TRBV10-3 | TGTGCCATCAGGTCGGGACAGGGTGCCTACGAGCAGTACTTC | CAIRSGQGAYEQYF
NA | TRBJ1-1 | NA | TRBV19 | TGTGCCAGTACTCGGGCCCACTTGAACACTGAAGCTTTCTTT | CASTRAHLNTEAFF
TRBD1 | TRBJ1-2 | once | TRBV10-2 | TGCGCCAGCACTGAGGGACAGGGGGTTCAAGGCTACACCTTC | CASTEGQGVQGYTF
TRBD1 | TRBJ2-2 | NA | TRBV7-9 | TGTGCCAGCAGCAAGGGACAGACCGGGGAGCTGTTTTTT | CASSKGQTGELFF
TRBD1 | TRBJ2-1 | NA | TRBV11-2 | TGTGCCAGCAGCTTAGGACAGGGGTTCAATGAGCAGTTCTTC | CASSLGQGFNEQFF
NA | TRBJ1-4 | few | TRBV9 | TGTGCCAGCAGCGTAGGGGGGTTGCGGCATGAAAAACTGTTTTTT | CASSVGGLRHEKLFF
NA | TRBJ1-5 | NA | TRBV2 | TGTGCCAGCAGTCTGGACAGTAGCAATCAGCCCCAGCATTTT | CASSLDSSNQPQHF
NA | TRBJ1-4 | NA | TRBV5-1 | TGCGCCAGCAGCTCCGGGGCGCCCGGGGAAAAACTGTTTTTT | CASSSGAPGEKLFF
NA | TRBJ2-5 | once | TRBV20-1 | TGCAGTGCTAGCGGCCAAGAGACCCAGTACTTC | CSASGQETQYF
TRBD2 | TRBJ2-1 | NA | TRBV10-1 | TGCGCCAGCAGTCGCGGCGGGGGGGCCGATGAGCAGTTCTTC | CASSRGGGADEQFF
TRBD1 | TRBJ1-5 | NA | TRBV28 | TGTGCCAGCAGCGGGGGACAGAGGGTTTATAGCAATCAGCCCCAGCATTTT | CASSGGQRVYSNQPQHF
NA | TRBJ1-1 | NA | TRBV2 | TGTGCCAGCTTTGGCACTGAAGCTTTCTTT | CASFGTEAFF
NA | TRBJ1-1 | NA | TRBV5-4 | TGTGCCAGCAGCCTTCAAAAAAGGAACACTGAAGCTTTCTTT | CASSLQKRNTEAFF
NA | TRBJ1-2 | NA | TRBV7-2 | TGTGCCAGCAGCTTAGGCCCGGGTAACTATGGCTACACCTTC | CASSLGPGNYGYTF
TRBD1 | TRBJ2-7 | NA | TRBV10-3 | TGTGCCATCAGTGGAACCGGGACAGGTGCCTACGAGCAGTACTTC | CAISGTGTGAYEQYF
NA | TRBJ2-5 | NA | TRBV2 | TGTGCCAGCAGTTTTAGCCTTCAAGGGGACCAGTACTTC | CASSFSLQGDQYF
TRBD2 | TRBJ2-7 | NA | TRBV11-2 | TGTGCCAGCAGCCCCGAATGGGGAGGGAGGGCTGAACAGTACTTC | CASSPEWGGRAEQYF
NA | TRBJ1-2 | NA | TRBV5-1 | TGCGCCAGCACCTTTAACATAGGTCCCCTCTCTCTTAACTATGGCTACACCTTC | CASTFNIGPLSLNYGYTF
NA | TRBJ2-3 | NA | TRBV19 | TGTGCCAGTTCAACTGGGCCTTTCACAGATACGCAGTATTTT | CASSTGPFTDTQYF
NA | TRBJ1-1 | NA | TRBV28 | TGTGCCAGCAGTCCAAGGGCGGCCACTGAAGCTTTCTTT | CASSPRAATEAFF
TRBD2 | TRBJ2-1 | once | TRBV6-6 | TGTGCCAGCAGTTACTCGTCGGGGGGGCCTTTTAGTGAGCAGTTCTTC | CASSYSSGGPFSEQFF
TRBD2 | TRBJ2-3 | once | TRBV2 | TGTGCCAGCAGTGAACTATCGCTAGCGGGGGACTTTAGCACAGATACGCAGTATTTT | CASSELSLAGDFSTDTQYF
NA | TRBJ2-2 | NA | TRBV5-1 | TGCGCCAGCAGCGTGGACCCCCTGGGAACCGGGGAGCTGTTTTTT | CASSVDPLGTGELFF
NA | TRBJ2-1 | NA | TRBV20-1 | TGCAGTGCCCTACGCAATGAGCAGTTCTTC | CSALRNEQFF
NA | TRBJ2-7 | NA | TRBV10-1 | TGCGCCAGCAGTGAGTCCCGGGGGACGGATTTCGACGAGCAGTACTTC | CASSESRGTDFDEQYF
TRBD1 | TRBJ1-4 | NA | TRBV27 | TGTGCCAGCAGCCATGCAGGGGGAGAAAAACTGTTTTTT | CASSHAGGEKLFF
TRBD2 | TRBJ2-1 | NA | TRBV9 | TGTGCCAGCAGCGTAGTAGGGACTAGCAATGAGCAGTTCTTC | CASSVVGTSNEQFF
NA | TRBJ2-5 | NA | TRBV6-4 | TGTGCCAGCAGTGTGGAGGGAGGAGAGACCCAGTACTTC | CASSVEGGETQYF